The TCR beta chain described here comes from a study of CXCR3-negative and CXCR3-positive naive CD8 T cells. Study context: Roughly 140 million TRB reads in total, about 1.5 +/- 0.3 million per library. Study findings and constraints: Cryopreservation partially lowered CXCR3 expression, so most assays used fresh PBMCs. The study found that naive CXCR3-negative and CXCR3-positive cells shared TRBV-TRBJ usage, while memory cells differed.

UMI labels and 5' RACE were used to prepare the TRB cDNA libraries. TCRdb reworked the 5' RACE reads into one entry per CDR3 protein, no DNA. The ten top clones account for around 15%, within a sample of tens of thousands of distinct CDR3 sequences. For this clonotype: As yet, its antigen is unknown.

Triplicate sorts of under 350,000 cells per CD8+ subset. Material: memory CD8+ T cells from blood. This TCR was sampled from a human donor in good health. Some clones in this sample may be carry-over from other donors' samples.

The CDR3 protein is CASSTTGGTGNTEAFF. V gene TRBV11-2 combines with J gene TRBJ1-1; TCRdb picks TRBD1, but there is no DNA to check that call. The CDR3 runs to 16 residues. Germline lookup yields CDR1 SGHAT and CDR2 FQNNGV.